This T cell receptor beta chain stems from a study of CD4 and CD8 cells across lung adenocarcinoma regions. Localized lung adenocarcinoma, a non-small cell lung cancer, affected the donors. The germline CDR1 and CDR2 sequences are MRHNA and SNTAGT. The J segment lost 1 base and the V segment lost 3 bases, leaving 3 bases of the junction unmatched. The CDR3 is made up of 15 amino acids. TCRdb reanalysed the PCR reads using MiXCR and keeps one entry per CDR3 protein. There are 3,500 to 4,000 distinct CDR3 sequences in the sample; 55% to 70% occur only once, and about 19% lies in the top ten. V is TRBV6-4 and J is TRBJ2-3, with TRBD2 identical over 8 bases. This clonotype was obtained from a male donor with lung adenocarcinoma. The CD4 and CD8 labels of this study may be unreliable. The sequencing input was CD4+ T cells from the margin of a lung tumor. The CDR3: CASSEGAGGTDTQYF. In nucleotides, the CDR3 is TGTGCCAGCAGTGAGGGAGCGGGAGGCACAGATACGCAGTATTTT.